The 20 T cell receptor beta chains reported below all come from one sample, sequenced in a study of blood T cell repertoires in COVID-19. Libraries were prepared by immunoSEQ multiplex PCR; TCRdb keeps only in-frame clonotypes and omits some of them. The sample holds fewer than 45,000 clones, around 80% seen once. The sequenced sample consisted of peripheral blood. Source of these receptors: a man in his sixties with acute or convalescent COVID-19.

CDR3 sequence reads: CASSVTLQWGPNTEAFF. In nucleotides, the CDR3 is TGTGCCAGCAGCGTAACCCTCCAGTGGGGGCCAAACACTGAAGCTTTCTTT. V and J are TRBV9 and TRBJ1-1; possibly TRBD1 for D (6 bases). The germline V gene has CDR1 SGDLS and CDR2 YYNGEE. The CDR3 has 17 amino acids. Trimming took 1 base from V and 2 from J, leaving 18 bases between them.

This chain links TRBV27 with TRBJ2-7; 8 nucleotides align to TRBD1. V was pared by 3 bases and J by 3 bases, with 1 base of the junction left unmatched. CDR3 size: 13 residues. Germline-derived CDR1 and CDR2 are MNHEY and SMNVEV (reference sequence). The CDR3 coding sequence is TGTGCCAGCAGTTTCGACAGGGGCTACGAGCAGTACTTC. It translates to CASSFDRGYEQYF.

The chain links TRBV7-2 to TRBJ2-3, with 12 bases identical to TRBD2. Germline V gene sequence: CDR1 SGHTA, CDR2 FQGNSA. This CDR3 is 18 amino acids long. Trimming took 0 bases from V and 6 from J; bases not matched to a gene: 10. CDR3 sequence (DNA): TGTGCCAGCAGCTTAGCGTGGCTAGCGGGAGGGCCGGAGGATACGCAGTATTTT. It yields the protein CASSLAWLAGGPEDTQYF. The variable domain in full, with the rest retrieved from reference TRBV7-2 and TRBJ2-3, is GAGVSQSPSNKVTEKGKDVELRCDPISGHTALYWYRQSLGQGLEFLIYFQGNSAPDKSGLPSDRFSAERTGGSVSTLTIQRTQQEDSAVYLCASSLAWLAGGPEDTQYFGPGTRLTVL.

The CDR3 coding sequence is TGTGCCAGTAGTATCAACAGGGTGAACACTGAAGCTTTCTTT. It yields the protein CASSINRVNTEAFF. The chain employs TRBV19 and TRBJ1-1, with a possible D match to TRBD1 (6 bases). This CDR3 contains 14 residues. Per the germline V gene, CDR1 is LNHDA and CDR2 is SQIVND (reference sequence). Between the trimmed V and J ends, which lost 3 bases and 0 bases, there was a span of 8 bases. Filled out from reference TRBV19 and TRBJ1-1, the complete variable domain reads DGGITQSPKYLFRKEGQNVTLSCEQNLNHDAMYWYRQDPGQGLRLIYYSQIVNDFQKGDIAEGYSVSREKKESFPLTVTSAQKNPTAFYLCASSINRVNTEAFFGQGTRLTVV.

V is TRBV6-2 or TRBV6-3 and J is TRBJ2-3; 7 nucleotides align to TRBD2. V shed 6 bases and J 5 bases; nucleotides not matched to a gene: 14. Germline lookup yields CDR1 MNHEY and CDR2 SVGEGT. The CDR3 contains 16 residues. Written as DNA, the CDR3 is TGTGCCAGCAGCCGCGGCAGCGGGACCTCCCTAGATACGCAGTATTTT. This gives the protein CASSRGSGTSLDTQYF.

V is TRBV7-2 and J is TRBJ2-3; no clear D gene. The V gene's germline CDR1 is SGHTA and CDR2 FQGNSA. V was trimmed by 1 base and J by 0 bases, leaving 11 bases between them. The CDR3 extends over 16 amino acids. In DNA form, the CDR3 reads TGTGCCAGCAGCTTAGGGTTCTTGAGAAGCACAGATACGCAGTATTTT. It specifies CASSLGFLRSTDTQYF.

CDR3 sequence reads: CASSLGLAGGPKFF. The DNA of the CDR3 is TGTGCCAGCAGTTTAGGACTAGCGGGAGGGCCGAAGTTCTTC. The rearrangement joins TRBV28 to TRBJ2-1, with TRBD2 matching over 15 bases. The CDR3 covers 14 residues. Germline V gives CDR1 MDHEN, CDR2 SYDVKM. J was trimmed by 14 bases and V by 2 bases; bases with no gene match: 4.

V gene TRBV7-8 combines with J gene TRBJ2-1, with a weak D call TRBD1 (6 bases). Germline values: CDR1 SGHVS, CDR2 FQNEAQ. This CDR3 contains 15 residues. Trimming pared 5 bases from V and 6 bases from J, leaving 17 bases between. The CDR3 DNA sequence: TGTGCCAGCAGCGAGAGACAGGCCGGGGCCAATGAGCAGTTCTTC. Its translation: CASSERQAGANEQFF.

This sequence joins TRBV10-1 and TRBJ2-7; 8 bases line up with TRBD2. The CDR3 is made up of 14 amino acids. Germline V gene lookup returns CDR1 WNHNN and CDR2 SYGVQD (reference sequence). Trimming removed 4 bases from V and 4 bases from J; junction bases left unmatched: 6. The CDR3 is CASSGEREFYEQYF. CDR3 DNA sequence: TGCGCCAGCAGTGGGGAGCGGGAGTTTTACGAGCAGTACTTC.

This chain uses TRBV6-6 with TRBJ1-1, with 9 bases lining up with TRBD1. The V and J ends lost 8 bases and 0 bases, in that order; junction bases with no gene match: 10. This CDR3 is built from 16 residues. In germline, CDR1 is MNHNY, CDR2 SVGAGI (reference sequence). CDR3 region: CASSRGTGLMNTEAFF. The CDR3 bases are TGTGCCAGCTCCCGGGGGACAGGGTTAATGAACACTGAAGCTTTCTTT.

The J gene is TRBJ2-6, the V gene TRBV5-4; the D gene is possibly TRBD1 (6 bases). The V end lost 2 bases, the J end lost 4 bases, and 10 bases lay between the germline ends. This CDR3 has 15 residues. Germline V CDR1 and CDR2: SGHNT, YYREEE (reference sequence). The CDR3, as DNA: TGTGCCAGCAGCTTTGAGGGGGTAGGGGCCAACGTCCTGACTTTC. Amino acids: CASSFEGVGANVLTF.

This chain joins TRBV6-1 and TRBJ1-5; 9 bases match TRBD1. In germline, CDR1 is MNHNS, CDR2 SASEGT. Trimming cost V 2 bases and J 5 bases; bases outside gene matches: 7. This CDR3 is 16 amino acids long. As DNA, the CDR3 is TGTGCCAGCAGTGAACCCGGGACAGGGAAGGATCAGCCCCAGCATTTT. As protein: CASSEPGTGKDQPQHF.

This sequence joins TRBV6-5 and TRBJ1-1; D remains ambiguous. V lost 1 base to trimming and J lost 3 bases, with 9 bases between them. The CDR3 consists of 14 residues. Germline CDR1 is MNHEY and CDR2 is SVGAGI. The CDR3 loop reads CASSYLWEDTEAFF. Written as DNA, the CDR3 is TGTGCCAGCAGTTACTTATGGGAGGACACTGAAGCTTTCTTT.

The rearrangement links TRBV27 to TRBJ2-7; D might be TRBD2 (6 bases). Germline CDR1 is MNHEY and CDR2 is SMNVEV (reference sequence). This CDR3 has 18 amino acids. Trimming cost V 5 bases and J 0 bases, with 23 bases left between them. CDR3 nucleotides: TGTGCCAGCAGTCCCTCAAGCGGGCTACCGATTTTCTCCTACGAGCAGTACTTC. Protein: CASSPSSGLPIFSYEQYF.

The chain recombines TRBV11-3 with TRBJ2-7, with D perhaps matching TRBD1 (5 bases). CDR1 and CDR2 (germline): SGHNT, YENEEA. The CDR3 has 14 amino acids. The V and J ends lost 0 bases and 3 bases respectively, with 9 bases between them. The CDR3 region is CASSLDDSNYEQYF. The CDR3 DNA is TGTGCCAGCAGCTTAGACGACAGTAACTACGAGCAGTACTTC.

Concerning this clone: The same CDR3 can be traced to other DNA sequences in this sample. V gene TRBV19 combines with J gene TRBJ2-5, with 7 positions matching TRBD1. Germline V gene sequence: CDR1 LNHDA, CDR2 SQIVND (reference sequence). This CDR3 has 14 residues. Trimming removed 5 bases from V and 5 bases from J; junction bases left unmatched: 8. The CDR3 DNA follows: TGTGCCAGTAGTCCCAGACAGGGTTGGGAGACCCAGTACTTC. Protein: CASSPRQGWETQYF.

CDR3 coding DNA: TGCGCCAGCTCCGGGGGGGTGACCCAGTACTTC. It encodes CASSGGVTQYF. The chain combines TRBV10-2 with TRBJ2-5; 8 bases line up with TRBD2. Germline-derived CDR1 and CDR2 are WSHSY and SAAADI. The CDR3 extends over 11 amino acids. Germline trimming cut 8 bases from V and 7 bases from J; bases unmatched to any gene: 3.

This clone was found once. The CDR3 protein is CASSSWVGGTERDTGELFF. CDR3 nucleotide sequence: TGTGCCAGCAGCTCGTGGGTTGGAGGGACTGAACGGGACACCGGGGAGCTGTTTTTT. The chain joins TRBV11-2 to TRBJ2-2; D is perhaps TRBD2 (6 bases). The length of the CDR3 is 19 residues. V was cut by 4 bases and J by 3 bases, with 24 bases left in between. The germline V gene encodes CDR1 SGHAT and CDR2 FQNNGV.

The genes are TRBV6-5 and TRBJ2-7; 8 bases align to TRBD1. The CDR3 loop spans 14 amino acids. Per the germline V gene, CDR1 is MNHEY and CDR2 is SVGAGI. Trimming at V came to 6 bases and at J to 4 bases, leaving 8 bases not matched to a gene. The DNA of the CDR3 is TGTGCCAGCAGCCACCGGGACAGGCCTTACGAGCAGTACTTC. Translation: CASSHRDRPYEQYF.

CDR3 region: CASSPGQGMTYEQYF. For the CDR3, the DNA is TGTGCCAGCAGCCCCGGACAGGGCATGACCTACGAGCAGTACTTC. The chain employs TRBV11-3 and TRBJ2-7, with 8 bases that match TRBD1. This CDR3 has 15 amino acids. J was trimmed by 2 bases and V by 5 bases; bases with no gene match: 8. Looked up from germline, CDR1 is SGHNT and CDR2 is YENEEA.